This T cell receptor (beta chain) was documented in a study of radiotherapy plus CTLA-4 blockade in lung cancer. The overall study: Overall, around 18% of patients showed an objective response, while over 25% attained disease control. Study-wide points: Early blood T cell clone dynamics, with interferon-beta, were reported to best predict response. Expansion of tumor-derived TCR clones was observed in blood after radiotherapy plus ipilimumab.

Sequencing was performed with immunoSEQ multiplex PCR; in TCRdb, only in-frame clones are kept and a portion is missing. The table includes 50,000 or so clones, more than 70% detected once. This clone was seen just once. Its antigen is still unknown. In chemo-refractory metastatic non-small-cell lung cancer, patients got ipilimumab CTLA-4 blockade together with focal radiation. The germline V and J ends were trimmed by 4 bases and 10 bases, with 17 bases remaining between them. CDR3 length: 13 residues. CDR1 is SGDLS and CDR2 is YYNGEE in the germline V gene. The chain carries TRBV9 and TRBJ1-2; possible D gene TRBD1, 5 bases. The TCR was taken from a human donor with non-small cell lung cancer who had stable disease on radiotherapy plus ipilimumab. The sample consisted of peripheral blood, taken from a patient treated with radiotherapy plus ipilimumab. The CDR3 nucleotides read TGTGCCAGCAGCCCCACCCCTGGACATGTCTACACCTTC. Translating gives CASSPTPGHVYTF.